These T cell receptor beta chains were read from a single sample in a study of shared clonotypes between healthy human individuals. Profiled with immunoSEQ multiplex PCR; TCRdb holds only in-frame clones, not every one. The profile shows about 1.5 million clones, under 99% of them singletons. The sequencing sample was made of naive CD4+ T cells sorted from blood. The receptors shown here come from a man aged 25-45 years in good health. Both conserved end residues are part of each CDR3. D genes are given only for firm matches. The size of a clone is reported for some rows only, either as once, few or many, or as a class for expanded clones.

j_gene | d_gene | v_gene | abundance | CDR3nt | CDR3aa
TRBJ2-5 | - | TRBV6-5 | - | TGTGCCAGCACCCGACGGGGTAGAGAGACCCAGTACTTC | CASTRRGRETQYF
TRBJ2-1 | TRBD2 | TRBV15 | - | TGTGCCACCAGCAGAGAAAGAGCGGGAGGCTTTGGTGAGCAGTTCTTC | CATSRERAGGFGEQFF
TRBJ1-1 | - | TRBV5-1 | - | TGCGCCAGCAGCGAGGACAGACACACTGAAGCTTTCTTT | CASSEDRHTEAFF
TRBJ2-2 | TRBD2 | TRBV5-1 | once | TGCGCCAGCAGCCAGTCTGAGACTAGCGGCCCTTTGAACACCGGGGAGCTGTTTTTT | CASSQSETSGPLNTGELFF
TRBJ2-3 | TRBD2 | TRBV2 | - | TGTGCCACTTCCGGGACTAGCGGGAGTGTGGGTACGCAGTATTTT | CATSGTSGSVGTQYF
TRBJ1-3 | - | TRBV4-1 | - | TGCGCCAGCAGCCTCTCCCTGAGGGAGGACACCATATATTTT | CASSLSLREDTIYF
TRBJ2-3 | - | TRBV5-1 | once | TGCGCCAGCAGCCAGCCCCCTTCTTTAGATACGCAGTATTTT | CASSQPPSLDTQYF
TRBJ1-3 | - | TRBV10-3 | - | TGTGCCATCAGTGCAGGAGGTTCTGGAAACACCATATATTTT | CAISAGGSGNTIYF
TRBJ1-4 | - | TRBV7-3 | - | TGTGCCAGCTCCCGGGATGGGGGTGAAAAACTGTTTTTT | CASSRDGGEKLFF
TRBJ2-7 | TRBD1 | TRBV6-1 | - | TGTGCCAGCAGTGCGACAGGGCGTTACGAGCAGTACTTC | CASSATGRYEQYF
TRBJ2-7 | TRBD2 | TRBV5-1 | - | TGCGCCAGCAGCCTCTCCGGGACTAGCGGATCCTACGAGCAGTACTTC | CASSLSGTSGSYEQYF
TRBJ2-7 | - | TRBV18 | once | TGTGCCAGCTCACCAGACCTAGTGGGCGAGCAGTACTTC | CASSPDLVGEQYF
TRBJ2-7 | - | TRBV28 | - | TGTGCCATCCTTCGCGACAGTTTCACCTACGAGCAGTACTTC | CAILRDSFTYEQYF
TRBJ2-2 | TRBD2 | TRBV19 | - | TGTGCCAGTAGTATTCCCTCTGGACTAGCGGGAGGGCCCGTCGGGGAGCTGTTTTTT | CASSIPSGLAGGPVGELFF
TRBJ1-2 | - | TRBV15 | - | TGTGCCACCAGCAGAGGGAGTTCAGGGAACTATGGCTACACCTTC | CATSRGSSGNYGYTF
TRBJ2-7 | TRBD2 | TRBV5-4 | once | TGTGCCAGCAGTCACGGGGGGGGCCAGGGGAACTACGAGCAGTACTTC | CASSHGGGQGNYEQYF
TRBJ1-1 | TRBD1 | TRBV10-3 | - | TGTGCCATCAGCTCTCCCGGGACAGACCTTGAAGCTTTCTTT | CAISSPGTDLEAFF
TRBJ2-7 | - | TRBV5-1 | - | TGCGCCAGCAGCTTGGAAACAGGGAATGAGCAGTACTTC | CASSLETGNEQYF
TRBJ2-6 | - | TRBV5-1 | - | TGCGCCAGCAGCTCGGGATCTGGGGCCAACGTCCTGACTTTC | CASSSGSGANVLTF
TRBJ2-1 | - | TRBV5-1 | - | TGCGCCAGCAGCTTGGACGGGGGTGGGAATGAGCAGTTCTTC | CASSLDGGGNEQFF
TRBJ2-1 | - | TRBV20-1 | - | TGCAGTGCCCCGAGGGGCAATGAGCAGTTCTTC | CSAPRGNEQFF
TRBJ2-1 | TRBD1 | TRBV5-8 | - | TGTGCCAGCAGCTTTCTCACTCCCGGGACAGTCAATTACAATGAGCAGTTCTTC | CASSFLTPGTVNYNEQFF
TRBJ1-4 | - | TRBV5-1 | - | TGCGCCAGCAGCTTGGGAGGGGGTGCAACTAATGAAAAACTGTTTTTT | CASSLGGGATNEKLFF
TRBJ2-7 | TRBD1 | TRBV7-2 | - | TGTGCCAGCAGCCTACACGGGCAGGGGGCGGTCTACGAGCAGTACTTC | CASSLHGQGAVYEQYF
TRBJ2-7 | - | TRBV11-2 | - | TGTGCCAGCAGCTTAAGTTTTGGATCCGAGCAGTACTTC | CASSLSFGSEQYF
TRBJ2-1 | - | TRBV30 | - | TGTGCCTGGAGTGTACGAGGGGGGAACAATGAGCAGTTCTTC | CAWSVRGGNNEQFF
TRBJ2-7 | TRBD2 | TRBV29-1 | - | TGCAGCGCGACAACCCTGGGACTAGCGGGAGTCAAGTACTTC | CSATTLGLAGVKYF
TRBJ2-2 | - | TRBV19 | - | TGTGCCAGTAGATGGAGTCCAGGGACCGGGGAGCTGTTTTTT | CASRWSPGTGELFF
TRBJ2-3 | - | TRBV5-1 | - | TGCGCCAGCAGGGATATCAGCGGGAGCACAGATACGCAGTATTTT | CASRDISGSTDTQYF
TRBJ1-3 | TRBD1 | TRBV19 | - | TGTGCCAGTAGCTCGAGGGGGCGATTTCGGATTGGAAACACCATATATTTT | CASSSRGRFRIGNTIYF
TRBJ2-6 | - | TRBV28 | - | TGTGCCAGCAGTTTAGGTCAGACTGGGGCCAACGTCCTGACTTTC | CASSLGQTGANVLTF
TRBJ2-2 | TRBD1 | TRBV10-1 | - | TGCGCCAGCAGCGGCCACAGGGGAAGTCCCGGGGAGCTGTTTTTT | CASSGHRGSPGELFF
TRBJ2-5 | - | TRBV5-1 | - | TGCGCCAGCAGCTTAATAGGGGAGACCCAGTACTTC | CASSLIGETQYF
TRBJ1-1 | - | TRBV7-4 | - | TGTGCCAGCAGCTTAGGTCAGAACACTGAAGCTTTCTTT | CASSLGQNTEAFF
TRBJ2-7 | TRBD2 | TRBV9 | - | TGTGCCAGCAGCGTCTCTAGCGGGAGTTACGAGCAGTACTTC | CASSVSSGSYEQYF
TRBJ2-1 | - | TRBV29-1 | once | TGCAGCGCGGTCCTCGGGAGGGGGCCATGGGATGAGCAGTTCTTC | CSAVLGRGPWDEQFF
TRBJ2-7 | TRBD1 | TRBV9 | - | TGTGCCAGCAGCGCCCGACAGGGGTCCTACGAGCAGTACTTC | CASSARQGSYEQYF
TRBJ2-2 | - | TRBV7-9 | - | TGTGCCAGCAGCAGACTTACCGCGAACACCGGGGAGCTGTTTTTT | CASSRLTANTGELFF
TRBJ2-1 | TRBD2 | TRBV7-9 | - | TGTGCCAGCAGCTTAGGCGGACTAGCGGGAGGAGGCGATGAGCAGTTCTTC | CASSLGGLAGGGDEQFF
TRBJ1-2 | - | TRBV21-1 | - | TGTGCCAGCACCCGACAGGGGGCTTCCTATGGCTACACCTTC | CASTRQGASYGYTF
TRBJ1-2 | - | TRBV28 | - | TGTGCCAGCAGGGATCTGGGTTCCGGCTACACCTTC | CASRDLGSGYTF
TRBJ2-1 | - | TRBV5-6 | - | TGTGCCAGCAGCTTGGGTCTAGTAGACTCCTACAATGAGCAGTTCTTC | CASSLGLVDSYNEQFF
TRBJ2-1 | TRBD1 | TRBV5-1 | once | TGCGCCAGCAGCTTGGCCGGGACAGGGTATGAGCAGTTCTTC | CASSLAGTGYEQFF
TRBJ2-5 | TRBD2 | TRBV10-3 | - | TGTGCCATCAGTGAGTCGTCACTAGCGGGAGAAGGAGAGACCCAGTACTTC | CAISESSLAGEGETQYF
TRBJ1-1 | - | TRBV5-8 | - | TGTGCCAGCAGCTATGACAGTCACTTCTTT | CASSYDSHFF
TRBJ1-1 | - | TRBV18 | - | TGTGCCAGCTCACCCCAGGCGAACACTGAAGCTTTCTTT | CASSPQANTEAFF
TRBJ2-1 | - | TRBV9 | - | TGTGCCAGCAGCGGAGAGACAGGCAGATACAATGAGCAGTTCTTC | CASSGETGRYNEQFF
TRBJ1-3 | - | TRBV5-1 | - | TGCGCCAGCAGGGGGTCTGGAAACACCATATATTTT | CASRGSGNTIYF
TRBJ2-2 | TRBD1 | TRBV5-1 | - | TGCGCCAGCAGAGGACAGGGAACGACCGGGGAGCTGTTTTTT | CASRGQGTTGELFF
TRBJ2-7 | TRBD2 | TRBV4-1 | - | TGCGCCAGCAGCCAATCACTAGCGGGAAACTACGAGCAGTACTTC | CASSQSLAGNYEQYF
TRBJ2-5 | - | TRBV27 | once | TGTGCCAGCAGTTCCCTGCTACGGGGTTGGGAGACCCAGTACTTC | CASSSLLRGWETQYF
TRBJ2-1 | TRBD2 | TRBV10-2 | - | TGCGCCAGCAGACTAGCGGGCCCCTCCTACAATGAGCAGTTCTTC | CASRLAGPSYNEQFF
TRBJ2-2 | - | TRBV25-1 | - | TGTGCCAGCAGTGAATCGGATCCTTGGGGACCCACCGGGGAGCTGTTTTTT | CASSESDPWGPTGELFF
TRBJ2-7 | TRBD2 | TRBV10-1 | - | TGCGCCAGCAGGGCTAGCGGAAACTACGAGCAGTACTTC | CASRASGNYEQYF
TRBJ1-5 | - | TRBV6-5 | - | TGTGCCAGCAGTCCGGGGTGGGACGATCAGCCCCAGCATTTT | CASSPGWDDQPQHF
TRBJ1-1 | - | TRBV28 | - | TGTGCCAGCAGTTTGAGGGGTTCGAACACTGAAGCTTTCTTT | CASSLRGSNTEAFF
TRBJ2-3 | TRBD2 | TRBV25-1 | once | TGTGCCAGCAGTGTTAGCGGGAGCCCCACAGATACGCAGTATTTT | CASSVSGSPTDTQYF
TRBJ2-7 | - | TRBV28 | - | TGTGCCAGCAGTCATTACCCGACAGCAAGCTCCTACGAGCAGTACTTC | CASSHYPTASSYEQYF
TRBJ1-1 | TRBD1 | TRBV6-1 | - | TGTGCCAGCGTCCGGGACAGGGGACCGAACACTGAAGCTTTCTTT | CASVRDRGPNTEAFF
TRBJ1-2 | - | TRBV9 | - | TGTGCCAGCAGCCTCCGCAAGGTGGGGGGCGACTATGGCTACACCTTC | CASSLRKVGGDYGYTF